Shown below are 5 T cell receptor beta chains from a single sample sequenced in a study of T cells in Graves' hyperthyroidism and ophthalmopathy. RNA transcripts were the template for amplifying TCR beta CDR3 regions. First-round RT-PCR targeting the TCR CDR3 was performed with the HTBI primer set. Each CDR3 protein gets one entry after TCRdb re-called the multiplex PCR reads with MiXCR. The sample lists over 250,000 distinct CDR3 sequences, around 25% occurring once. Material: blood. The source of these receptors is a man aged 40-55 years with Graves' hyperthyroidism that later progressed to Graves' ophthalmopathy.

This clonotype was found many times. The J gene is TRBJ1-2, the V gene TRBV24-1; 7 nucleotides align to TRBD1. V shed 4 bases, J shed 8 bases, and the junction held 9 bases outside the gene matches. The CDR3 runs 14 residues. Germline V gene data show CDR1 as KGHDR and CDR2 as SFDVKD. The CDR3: CATSEPTGNEGYTF. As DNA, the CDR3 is TGTGCCACCAGTGAACCGACAGGGAATGAGGGCTACACCTTC.

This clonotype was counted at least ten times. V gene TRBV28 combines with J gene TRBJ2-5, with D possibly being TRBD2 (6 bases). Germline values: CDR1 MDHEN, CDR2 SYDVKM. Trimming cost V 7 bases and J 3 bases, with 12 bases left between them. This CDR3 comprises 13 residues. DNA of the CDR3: TGTGCCAGCACCGGGTCGGGGGAAGAGACCCAGTACTTC. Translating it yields CASTGSGEETQYF.

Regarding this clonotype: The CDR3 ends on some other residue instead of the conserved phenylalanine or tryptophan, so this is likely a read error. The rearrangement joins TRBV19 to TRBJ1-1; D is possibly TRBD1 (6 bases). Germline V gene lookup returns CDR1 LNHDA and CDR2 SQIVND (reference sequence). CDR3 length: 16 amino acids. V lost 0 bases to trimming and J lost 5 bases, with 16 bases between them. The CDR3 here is CASSIDRTVRKTEAFS. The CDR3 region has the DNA TGTGCCAGTAGTATAGATCGGACAGTCCGGAAGACTGAAGCTTTCTCT.

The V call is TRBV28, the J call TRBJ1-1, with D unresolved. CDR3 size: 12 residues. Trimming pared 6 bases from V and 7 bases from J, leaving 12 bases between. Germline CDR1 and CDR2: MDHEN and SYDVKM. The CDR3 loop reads CASSRGDNEAFF. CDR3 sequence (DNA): TGTGCCAGCAGCAGAGGAGATAATGAAGCTTTCTTT.

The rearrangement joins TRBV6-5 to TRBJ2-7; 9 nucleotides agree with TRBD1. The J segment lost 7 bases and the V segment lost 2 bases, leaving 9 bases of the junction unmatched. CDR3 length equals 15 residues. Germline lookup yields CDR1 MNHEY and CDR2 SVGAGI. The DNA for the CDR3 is TGTGCCAGCAGTTACCCGGACAGGGGATTGAAGGAGCAGTACTTC. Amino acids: CASSYPDRGLKEQYF.